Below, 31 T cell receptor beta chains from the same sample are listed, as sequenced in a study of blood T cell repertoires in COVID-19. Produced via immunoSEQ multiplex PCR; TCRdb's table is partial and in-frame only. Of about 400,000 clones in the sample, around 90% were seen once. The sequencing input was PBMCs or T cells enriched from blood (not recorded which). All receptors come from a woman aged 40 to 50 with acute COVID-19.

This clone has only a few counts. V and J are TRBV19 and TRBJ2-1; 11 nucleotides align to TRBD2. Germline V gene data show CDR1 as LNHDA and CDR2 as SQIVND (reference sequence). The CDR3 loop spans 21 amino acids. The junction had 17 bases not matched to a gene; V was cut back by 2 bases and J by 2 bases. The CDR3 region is CASSILGLAAPHSSPYNEQFF. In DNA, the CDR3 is TGTGCCAGTAGTATACTGGGACTAGCGGCACCTCATTCGTCCCCCTACAATGAGCAGTTCTTC. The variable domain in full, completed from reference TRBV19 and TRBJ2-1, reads DGGITQSPKYLFRKEGQNVTLSCEQNLNHDAMYWYRQDPGQGLRLIYYSQIVNDFQKGDIAEGYSVSREKKESFPLTVTSAQKNPTAFYLCASSILGLAAPHSSPYNEQFFGPGTRLTVL.

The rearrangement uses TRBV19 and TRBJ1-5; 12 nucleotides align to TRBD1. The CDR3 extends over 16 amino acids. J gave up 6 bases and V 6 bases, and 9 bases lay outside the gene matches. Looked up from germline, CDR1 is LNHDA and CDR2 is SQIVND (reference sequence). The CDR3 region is CASSNLGTGGSQPQHF. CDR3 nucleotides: TGTGCCAGTAGCAACCTCGGGACAGGGGGCAGTCAGCCCCAGCATTTT. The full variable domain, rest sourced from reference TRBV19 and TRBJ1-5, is DGGITQSPKYLFRKEGQNVTLSCEQNLNHDAMYWYRQDPGQGLRLIYYSQIVNDFQKGDIAEGYSVSREKKESFPLTVTSAQKNPTAFYLCASSNLGTGGSQPQHFGDGTRLSIL.

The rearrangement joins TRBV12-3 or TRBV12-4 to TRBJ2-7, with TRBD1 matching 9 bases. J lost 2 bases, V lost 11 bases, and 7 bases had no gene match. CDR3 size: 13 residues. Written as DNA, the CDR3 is TGTGCCTCCACCCGGGACAGGGCCTACGAGCAGTACTTC. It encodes CASTRDRAYEQYF.

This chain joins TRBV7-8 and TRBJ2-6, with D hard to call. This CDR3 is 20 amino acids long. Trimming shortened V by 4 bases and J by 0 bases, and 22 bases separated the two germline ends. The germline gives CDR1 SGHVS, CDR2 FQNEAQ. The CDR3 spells CASSSAMRIPHASGANVLTF. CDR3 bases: TGTGCCAGCAGCTCCGCAATGAGGATTCCCCACGCCTCTGGGGCCAACGTCCTGACTTTC.

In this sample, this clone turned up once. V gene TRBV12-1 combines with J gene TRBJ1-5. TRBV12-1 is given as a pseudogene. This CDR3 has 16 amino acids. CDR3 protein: CASSPQVGKVNQPQHF. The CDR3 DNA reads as TGTGCCAGCAGCCCTCAGGTCGGGAAAGTGAATCAGCCCCAGCATTTT.

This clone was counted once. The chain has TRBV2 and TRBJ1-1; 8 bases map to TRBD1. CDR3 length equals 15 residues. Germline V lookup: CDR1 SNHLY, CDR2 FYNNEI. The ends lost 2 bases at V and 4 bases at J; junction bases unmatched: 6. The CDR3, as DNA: TGTGCCAGCAGTGAACAGGGGGCCGGGGGCACTGAAGCTTTCTTT. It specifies CASSEQGAGGTEAFF.

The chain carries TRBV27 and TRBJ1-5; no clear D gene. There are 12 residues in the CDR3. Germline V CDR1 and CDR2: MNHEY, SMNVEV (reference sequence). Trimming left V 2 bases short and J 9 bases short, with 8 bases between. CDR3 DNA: TGTGCCAGCAGTTTAAATAGTGGGCCCCAGCATTTT. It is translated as CASSLNSGPQHF.

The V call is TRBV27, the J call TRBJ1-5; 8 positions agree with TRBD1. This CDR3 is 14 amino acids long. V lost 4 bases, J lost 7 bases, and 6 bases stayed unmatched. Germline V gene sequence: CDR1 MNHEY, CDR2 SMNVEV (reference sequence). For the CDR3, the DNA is TGTGCCAGCAGTTCAACCGACAGGGGCCAGCCCCAGCATTTT. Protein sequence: CASSSTDRGQPQHF.

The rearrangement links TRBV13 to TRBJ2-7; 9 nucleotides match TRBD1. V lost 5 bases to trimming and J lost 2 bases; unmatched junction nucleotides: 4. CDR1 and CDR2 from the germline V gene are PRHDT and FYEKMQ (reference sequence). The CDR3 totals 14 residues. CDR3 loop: CASSPRQGAYEQYF. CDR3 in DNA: TGTGCCAGCAGCCCACGACAGGGGGCCTACGAGCAGTACTTC.

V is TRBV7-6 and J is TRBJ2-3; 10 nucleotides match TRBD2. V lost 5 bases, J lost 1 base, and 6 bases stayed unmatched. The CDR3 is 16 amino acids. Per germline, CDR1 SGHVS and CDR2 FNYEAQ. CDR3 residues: CASSILAGGGTDTQYF. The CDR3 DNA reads TGTGCCAGCAGCATTTTAGCGGGGGGAGGCACAGATACGCAGTATTTT.

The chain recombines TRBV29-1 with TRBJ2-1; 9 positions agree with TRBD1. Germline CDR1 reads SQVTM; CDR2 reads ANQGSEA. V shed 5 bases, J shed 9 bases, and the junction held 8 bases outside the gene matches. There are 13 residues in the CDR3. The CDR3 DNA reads TGCAGCGTTCCCGGGACAGGGTGGGGTGAGCAGTTCTTC. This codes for CSVPGTGWGEQFF.

The chain's CDR3 is CASSQDPTGLPGEQYF. The CDR3 nucleotides read TGTGCCAGCAGCCAAGACCCTACAGGCCTCCCGGGCGAGCAGTACTTC. This chain connects TRBV3-1 (or the pseudogene TRBV3-2) to TRBJ2-7; perhaps TRBD1 as D (5 bases). V lost 0 bases, J lost 6 bases, and 18 bases lay in between. CDR1 and CDR2 (germline): LGHDT, YNNKEL (reference sequence). The CDR3 totals 16 residues.

The CDR3 is CASSNGLAGMYEQYF. The CDR3 region has the DNA TGTGCCAGCAGCAACGGACTAGCGGGGATGTACGAGCAGTACTTC. The rearrangement uses TRBV4-2 and TRBJ2-7; 12 nucleotides match TRBD2. The CDR3 has 15 residues. CDR1 is LGHNA, CDR2 YNFKEQ, per germline. Trimming took 5 bases from V and 4 from J; bases not matched to a gene: 6.

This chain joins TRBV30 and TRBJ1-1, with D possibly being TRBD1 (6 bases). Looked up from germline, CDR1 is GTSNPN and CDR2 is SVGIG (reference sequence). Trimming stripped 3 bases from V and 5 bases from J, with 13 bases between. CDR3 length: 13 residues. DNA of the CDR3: TGTGCCTGGAGAGGGGGTAGGCAGACTGAAGCTTTCTTT. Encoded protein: CAWRGGRQTEAFF.

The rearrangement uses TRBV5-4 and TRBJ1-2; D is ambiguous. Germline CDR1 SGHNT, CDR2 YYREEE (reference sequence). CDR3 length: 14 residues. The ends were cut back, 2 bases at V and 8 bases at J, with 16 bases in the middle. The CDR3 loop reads CASSLEQFGGGYTF. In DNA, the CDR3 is TGTGCCAGCAGCTTAGAACAGTTTGGAGGGGGCTACACCTTC.

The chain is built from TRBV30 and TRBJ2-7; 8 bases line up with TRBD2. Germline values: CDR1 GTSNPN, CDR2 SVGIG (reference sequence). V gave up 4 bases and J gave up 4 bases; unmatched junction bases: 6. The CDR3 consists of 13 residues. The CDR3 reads CAWKAGAKYEQYF. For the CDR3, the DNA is TGTGCCTGGAAAGCGGGGGCAAAATACGAGCAGTACTTC.

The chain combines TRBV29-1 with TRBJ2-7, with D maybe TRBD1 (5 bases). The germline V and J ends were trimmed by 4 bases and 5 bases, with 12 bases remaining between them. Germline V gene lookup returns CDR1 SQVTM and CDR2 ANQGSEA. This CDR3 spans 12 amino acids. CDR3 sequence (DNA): TGCAGCGTTGGGGCAGGGATCGACGAGCAGTACTTC. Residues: CSVGAGIDEQYF.

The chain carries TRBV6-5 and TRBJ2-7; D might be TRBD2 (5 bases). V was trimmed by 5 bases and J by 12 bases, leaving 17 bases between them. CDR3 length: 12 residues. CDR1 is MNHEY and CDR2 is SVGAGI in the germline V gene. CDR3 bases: TGTGCCAGCAGTACGGAGGATATGACTTTGTACTTC. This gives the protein CASSTEDMTLYF.

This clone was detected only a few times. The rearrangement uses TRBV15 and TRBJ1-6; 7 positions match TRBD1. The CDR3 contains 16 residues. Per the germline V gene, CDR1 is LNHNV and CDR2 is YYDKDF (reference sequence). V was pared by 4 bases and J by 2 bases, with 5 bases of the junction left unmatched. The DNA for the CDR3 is TGTGCCACCAGCAATACCGACAGGGCCTATAATTCACCCCTCCACTTT. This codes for CATSNTDRAYNSPLHF.

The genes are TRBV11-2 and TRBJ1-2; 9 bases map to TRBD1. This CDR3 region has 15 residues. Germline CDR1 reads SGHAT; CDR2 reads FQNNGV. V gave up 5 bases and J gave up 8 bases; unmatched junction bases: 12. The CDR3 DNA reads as TGTGCCAGCAGCCCACAAATTACAGGGGGCGACGGCTACACCTTC. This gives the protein CASSPQITGGDGYTF.

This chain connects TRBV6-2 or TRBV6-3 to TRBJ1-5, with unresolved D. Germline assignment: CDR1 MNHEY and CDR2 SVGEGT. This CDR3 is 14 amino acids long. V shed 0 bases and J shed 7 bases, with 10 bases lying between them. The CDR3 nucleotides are TGTGCCAGCAGTTACTCGACTAGGTCCCAGCCCCAGCATTTT. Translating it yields CASSYSTRSQPQHF.

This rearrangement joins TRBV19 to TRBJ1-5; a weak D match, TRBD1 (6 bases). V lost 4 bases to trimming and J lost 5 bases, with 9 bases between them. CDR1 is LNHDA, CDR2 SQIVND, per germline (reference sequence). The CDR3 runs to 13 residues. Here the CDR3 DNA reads TGTGCCAGTAGTACATACAGGGATCAGCCCCAGCATTTT. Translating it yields CASSTYRDQPQHF.

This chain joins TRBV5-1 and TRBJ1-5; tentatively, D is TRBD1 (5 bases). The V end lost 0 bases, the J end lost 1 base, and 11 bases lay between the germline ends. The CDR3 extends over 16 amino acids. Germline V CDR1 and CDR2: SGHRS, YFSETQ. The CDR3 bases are TGCGCCAGCAGCTTGGGATCCTCAGGGAGCAATCAGCCCCAGCATTTT. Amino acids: CASSLGSSGSNQPQHF.

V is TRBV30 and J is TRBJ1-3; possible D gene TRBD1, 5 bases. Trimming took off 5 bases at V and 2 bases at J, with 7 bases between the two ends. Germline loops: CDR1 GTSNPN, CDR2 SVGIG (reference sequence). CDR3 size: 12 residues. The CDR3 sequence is CAWDSTGNTIYF. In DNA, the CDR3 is TGTGCCTGGGACAGTACTGGAAACACCATATATTTT.

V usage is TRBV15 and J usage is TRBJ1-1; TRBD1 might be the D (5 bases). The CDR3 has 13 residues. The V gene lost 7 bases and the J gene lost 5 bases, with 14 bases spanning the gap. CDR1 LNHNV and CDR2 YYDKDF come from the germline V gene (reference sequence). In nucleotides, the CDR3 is TGTGCCACCACAGTCGCCCGGGGGACTGAAGCTTTCTTT. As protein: CATTVARGTEAFF.

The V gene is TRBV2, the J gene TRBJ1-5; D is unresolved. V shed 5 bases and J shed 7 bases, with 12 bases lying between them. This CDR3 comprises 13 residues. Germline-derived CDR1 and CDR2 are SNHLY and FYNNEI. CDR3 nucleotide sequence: TGTGCCAGCAGTCGGTCTGTTTGGCAGCCCCAGCATTTT. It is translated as CASSRSVWQPQHF. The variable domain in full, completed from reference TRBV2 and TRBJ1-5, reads EPEVTQTPSHQVTQMGQEVILRCVPISNHLYFYWYRQILGQKVEFLVSFYNNEISEKSEIFDDQFSVERPDGSNFTLKIRSTKLEDSAMYFCASSRSVWQPQHFGDGTRLSIL.

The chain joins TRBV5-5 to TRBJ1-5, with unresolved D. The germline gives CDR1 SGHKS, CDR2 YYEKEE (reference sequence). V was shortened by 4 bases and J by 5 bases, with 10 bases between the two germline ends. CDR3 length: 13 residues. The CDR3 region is CASSAVVDQPQHF. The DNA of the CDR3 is TGTGCCAGCAGCGCGGTGGTAGATCAGCCCCAGCATTTT.

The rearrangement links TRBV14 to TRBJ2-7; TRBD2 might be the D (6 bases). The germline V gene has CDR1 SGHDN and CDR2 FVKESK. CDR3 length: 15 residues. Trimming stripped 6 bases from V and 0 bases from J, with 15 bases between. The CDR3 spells CASSPGGFNSYEQYF. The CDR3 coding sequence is TGTGCCAGCAGTCCCGGAGGGTTTAACTCCTACGAGCAGTACTTC.

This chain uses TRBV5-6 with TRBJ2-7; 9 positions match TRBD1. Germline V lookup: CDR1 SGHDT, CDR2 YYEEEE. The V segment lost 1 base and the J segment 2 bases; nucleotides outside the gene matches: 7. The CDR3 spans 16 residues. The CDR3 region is CASSLYTGQGTYEQYF. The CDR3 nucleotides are TGTGCCAGCAGCTTGTACACGGGACAGGGAACCTACGAGCAGTACTTC.

In DNA, the CDR3 is TGTGCCAGCAGCGAGACAGGGGGCTATTACGAGCAGTACTTC. This gives the protein CASSETGGYYEQYF. The chain carries TRBV2 and TRBJ2-7; 10 bases fit TRBD1. CDR1 and CDR2 (germline): SNHLY, FYNNEI. V dropped 6 bases and J dropped 4; count of bases not matched to a gene: 6. The CDR3 length is 14 residues.

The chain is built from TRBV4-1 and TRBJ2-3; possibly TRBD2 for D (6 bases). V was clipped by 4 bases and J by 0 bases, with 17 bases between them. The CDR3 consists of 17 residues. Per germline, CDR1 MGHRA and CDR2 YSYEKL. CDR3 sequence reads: CASSRDRGGASTDTQYF. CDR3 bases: TGCGCCAGCAGCCGGGATCGGGGCGGGGCTAGCACAGATACGCAGTATTTT.